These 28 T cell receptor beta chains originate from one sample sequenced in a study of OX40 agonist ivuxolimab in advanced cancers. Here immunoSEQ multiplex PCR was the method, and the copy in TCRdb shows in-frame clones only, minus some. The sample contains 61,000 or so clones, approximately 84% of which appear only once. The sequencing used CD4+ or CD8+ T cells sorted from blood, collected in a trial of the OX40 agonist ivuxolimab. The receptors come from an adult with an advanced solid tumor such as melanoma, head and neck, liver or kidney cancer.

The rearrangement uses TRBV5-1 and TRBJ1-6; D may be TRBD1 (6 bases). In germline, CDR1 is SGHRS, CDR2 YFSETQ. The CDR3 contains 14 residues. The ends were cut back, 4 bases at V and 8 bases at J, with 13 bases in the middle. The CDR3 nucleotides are TGCGCCAGCAGCCGGGGGGCCAAAGATTCACCCCTCCACTTT. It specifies CASSRGAKDSPLHF.

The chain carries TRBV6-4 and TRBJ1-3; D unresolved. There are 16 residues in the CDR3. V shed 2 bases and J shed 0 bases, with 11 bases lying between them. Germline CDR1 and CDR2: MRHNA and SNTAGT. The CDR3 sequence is CASSDELTYSGNTIYF. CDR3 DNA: TGTGCCAGCAGTGACGAGCTTACCTACTCTGGAAACACCATATATTTT.

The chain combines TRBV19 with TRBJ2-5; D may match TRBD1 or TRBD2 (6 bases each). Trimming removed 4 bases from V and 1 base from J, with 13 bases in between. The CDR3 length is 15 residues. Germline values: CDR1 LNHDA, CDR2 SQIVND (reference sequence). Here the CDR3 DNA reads TGTGCCAGTAGTACCCTGAAGGGGGGCCAAGAGACCCAGTACTTC. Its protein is CASSTLKGGQETQYF.

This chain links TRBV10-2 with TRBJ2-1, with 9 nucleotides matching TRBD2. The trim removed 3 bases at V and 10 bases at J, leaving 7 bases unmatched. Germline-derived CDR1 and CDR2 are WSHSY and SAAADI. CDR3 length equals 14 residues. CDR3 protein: CASSDPRGREEQFF. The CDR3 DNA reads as TGCGCCAGCAGTGACCCTCGCGGGAGGGAAGAGCAGTTCTTC.

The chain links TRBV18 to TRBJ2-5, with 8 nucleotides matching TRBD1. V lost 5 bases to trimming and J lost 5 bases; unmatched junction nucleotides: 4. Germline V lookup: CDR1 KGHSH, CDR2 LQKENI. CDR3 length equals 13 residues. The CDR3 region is CASSWTGMETQYF. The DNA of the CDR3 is TGTGCCAGCTCATGGACAGGGATGGAGACCCAGTACTTC. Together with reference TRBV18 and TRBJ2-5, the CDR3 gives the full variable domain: NAGVMQNPRHLVRRRGQEARLRCSPMKGHSHVYWYRQLPEEGLKFMVYLQKENIIDESGMPKERFSAEFPKEGPSILRIQQVVRGDSAAYFCASSWTGMETQYFGPGTRLLVL.

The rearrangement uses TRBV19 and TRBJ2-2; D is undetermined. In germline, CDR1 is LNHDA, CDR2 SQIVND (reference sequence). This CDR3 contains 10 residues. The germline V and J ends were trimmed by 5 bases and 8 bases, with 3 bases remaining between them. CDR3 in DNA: TGTGCCAGTAGTCGGGGGGAGCTGTTTTTT. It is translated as CASSRGELFF.

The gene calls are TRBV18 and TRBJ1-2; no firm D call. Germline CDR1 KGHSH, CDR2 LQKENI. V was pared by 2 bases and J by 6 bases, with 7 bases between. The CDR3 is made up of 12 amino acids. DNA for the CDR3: TGTGCCAGCTCACCAACGGGAGATGGCTACACCTTC. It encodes CASSPTGDGYTF.

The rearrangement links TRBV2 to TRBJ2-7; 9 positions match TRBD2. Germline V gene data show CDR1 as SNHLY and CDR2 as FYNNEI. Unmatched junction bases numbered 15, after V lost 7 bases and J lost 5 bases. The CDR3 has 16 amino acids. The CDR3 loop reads CASTRGGAGGPHEQYF. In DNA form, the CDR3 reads TGTGCCAGCACCCGAGGTGGTGCGGGAGGGCCCCACGAGCAGTACTTC. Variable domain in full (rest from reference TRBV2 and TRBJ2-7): EPEVTQTPSHQVTQMGQEVILRCVPISNHLYFYWYRQILGQKVEFLVSFYNNEISEKSEIFDDQFSVERPDGSNFTLKIRSTKLEDSAMYFCASTRGGAGGPHEQYFGPGTRLTVT.

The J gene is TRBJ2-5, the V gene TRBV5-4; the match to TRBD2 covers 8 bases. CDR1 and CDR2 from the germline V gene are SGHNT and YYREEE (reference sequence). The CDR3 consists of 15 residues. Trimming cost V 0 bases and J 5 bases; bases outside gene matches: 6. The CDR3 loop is CASSLGLAGLETQYF. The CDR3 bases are TGTGCCAGCAGCTTGGGGCTAGCGGGTCTGGAGACCCAGTACTTC.

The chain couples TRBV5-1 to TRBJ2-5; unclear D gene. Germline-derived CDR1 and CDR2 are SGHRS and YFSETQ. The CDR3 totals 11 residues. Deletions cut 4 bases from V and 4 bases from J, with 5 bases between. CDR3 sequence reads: CASSAGETQYF. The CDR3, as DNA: TGCGCCAGCAGCGCTGGAGAGACCCAGTACTTC.

CDR3 loop: CASSELGWGNTEAFF. The CDR3 DNA is TGTGCCAGCAGTGAACTGGGGTGGGGGAACACTGAAGCTTTCTTT. This chain connects TRBV6-1 to TRBJ1-1, with no clear D. Trimming cost V 2 bases and J 1 base, with 11 bases left between them. This CDR3 has 15 residues. The germline V gene encodes CDR1 MNHNS and CDR2 SASEGT.

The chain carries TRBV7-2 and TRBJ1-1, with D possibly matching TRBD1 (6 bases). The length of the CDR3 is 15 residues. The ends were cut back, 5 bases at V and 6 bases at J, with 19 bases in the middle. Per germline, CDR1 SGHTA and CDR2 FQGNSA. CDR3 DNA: TGTGCCAGCAGCCCCCTTATTGCAGGGGCGGCTGAAGCTTTCTTT. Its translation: CASSPLIAGAAEAFF. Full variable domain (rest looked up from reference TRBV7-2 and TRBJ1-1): GAGVSQSPSNKVTEKGKDVELRCDPISGHTALYWYRQSLGQGLEFLIYFQGNSAPDKSGLPSDRFSAERTGGSVSTLTIQRTQQEDSAVYLCASSPLIAGAAEAFFGQGTRLTVV.

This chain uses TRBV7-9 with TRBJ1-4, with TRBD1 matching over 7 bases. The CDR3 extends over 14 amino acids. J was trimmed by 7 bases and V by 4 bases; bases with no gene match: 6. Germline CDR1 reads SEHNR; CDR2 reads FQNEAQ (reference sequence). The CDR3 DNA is TGTGCCAGCAGCTCAGGGGGTCTTCGTGAAAAACTGTTTTTT. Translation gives CASSSGGLREKLFF. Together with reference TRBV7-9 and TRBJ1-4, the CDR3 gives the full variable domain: DTGVSQNPRHKITKRGQNVTFRCDPISEHNRLYWYRQTLGQGPEFLTYFQNEAQLEKSRLLSDRFSAERPKGSFSTLEIQRTEQGDSAMYLCASSSGGLREKLFFGSGTQLSVL.

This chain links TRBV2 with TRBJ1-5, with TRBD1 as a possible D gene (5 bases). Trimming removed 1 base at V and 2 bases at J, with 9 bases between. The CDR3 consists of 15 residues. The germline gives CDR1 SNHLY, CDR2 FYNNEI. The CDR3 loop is CASSEVQGGNQPQHF. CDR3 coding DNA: TGTGCCAGCAGTGAAGTGCAGGGCGGCAATCAGCCCCAGCATTTT.

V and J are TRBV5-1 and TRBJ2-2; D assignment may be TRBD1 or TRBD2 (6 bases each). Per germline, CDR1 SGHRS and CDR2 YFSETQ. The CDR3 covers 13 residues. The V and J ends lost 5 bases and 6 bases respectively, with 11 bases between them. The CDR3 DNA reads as TGCGCCAGCAGTCCGGAGGGGGCCGGGGAGCTGTTTTTT. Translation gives CASSPEGAGELFF.

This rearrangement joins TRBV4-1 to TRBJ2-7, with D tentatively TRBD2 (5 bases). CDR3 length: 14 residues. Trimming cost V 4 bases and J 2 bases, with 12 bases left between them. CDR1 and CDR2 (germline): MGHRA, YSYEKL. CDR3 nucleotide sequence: TGCGCCAGCAGCCGCAGGACTTCGACCTACGAGCAGTACTTC. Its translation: CASSRRTSTYEQYF.

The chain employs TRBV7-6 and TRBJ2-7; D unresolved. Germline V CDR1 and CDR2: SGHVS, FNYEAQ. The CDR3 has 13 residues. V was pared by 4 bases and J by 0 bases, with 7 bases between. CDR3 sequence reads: CASSSSSSYEQYF. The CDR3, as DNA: TGTGCCAGCAGCTCTTCAAGCTCCTACGAGCAGTACTTC.

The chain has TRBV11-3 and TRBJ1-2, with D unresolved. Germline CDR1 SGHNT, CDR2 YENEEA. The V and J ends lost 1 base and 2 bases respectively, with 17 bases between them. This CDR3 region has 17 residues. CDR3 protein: CASSLAEESGENYGYTF. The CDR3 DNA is TGTGCCAGCAGCTTAGCAGAGGAGAGCGGGGAGAACTATGGCTACACCTTC.

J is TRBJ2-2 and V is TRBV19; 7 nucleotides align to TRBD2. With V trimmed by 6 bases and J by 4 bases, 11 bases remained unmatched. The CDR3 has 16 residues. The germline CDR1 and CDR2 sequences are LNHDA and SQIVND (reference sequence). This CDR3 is CASSPPRGRSTGELFF. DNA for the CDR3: TGTGCCAGTAGCCCCCCCCGCGGGAGAAGCACCGGGGAGCTGTTTTTT.

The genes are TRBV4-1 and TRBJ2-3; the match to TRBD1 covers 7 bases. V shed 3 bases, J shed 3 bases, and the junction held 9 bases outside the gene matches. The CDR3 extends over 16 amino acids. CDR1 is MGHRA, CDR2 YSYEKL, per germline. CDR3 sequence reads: CASSQSEGGMTDTQYF. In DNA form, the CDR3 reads TGCGCCAGCAGCCAGTCGGAAGGGGGCATGACAGATACGCAGTATTTT.

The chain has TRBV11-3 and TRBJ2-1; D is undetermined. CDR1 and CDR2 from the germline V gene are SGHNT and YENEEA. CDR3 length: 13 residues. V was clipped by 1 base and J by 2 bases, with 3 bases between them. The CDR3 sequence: CASSLGPYNEQFF. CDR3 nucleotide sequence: TGTGCCAGCAGCTTAGGGCCCTACAATGAGCAGTTCTTC.

DNA of the CDR3: TGTGCCAGCAGTGGGGCTAGCGGTCACACCGGGGAGCTGTTTTTT. This sequence encodes CASSGASGHTGELFF. This rearrangement joins TRBV25-1 to TRBJ2-2; 7 nucleotides match TRBD2. Germline CDR1 reads MGHDK; CDR2 reads SYGVNS. CDR3 size: 15 residues. Trimming took 4 bases from V and 3 from J; bases not matched to a gene: 5.

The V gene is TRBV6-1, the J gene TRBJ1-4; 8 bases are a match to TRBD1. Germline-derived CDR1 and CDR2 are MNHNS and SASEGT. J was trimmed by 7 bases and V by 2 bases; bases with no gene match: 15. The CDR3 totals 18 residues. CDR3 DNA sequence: TGTGCCAGCAGTGAACTTCCCAACCCCAGGGGGCCGGGTGAAAAACTGTTTTTT. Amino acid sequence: CASSELPNPRGPGEKLFF.

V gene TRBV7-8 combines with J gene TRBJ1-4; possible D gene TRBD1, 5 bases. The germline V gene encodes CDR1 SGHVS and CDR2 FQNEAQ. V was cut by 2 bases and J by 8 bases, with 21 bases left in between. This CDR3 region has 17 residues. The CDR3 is CASSLMSQGFVREKLFF. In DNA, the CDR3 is TGTGCCAGCAGCTTAATGAGCCAGGGATTTGTAAGAGAAAAACTGTTTTTT.

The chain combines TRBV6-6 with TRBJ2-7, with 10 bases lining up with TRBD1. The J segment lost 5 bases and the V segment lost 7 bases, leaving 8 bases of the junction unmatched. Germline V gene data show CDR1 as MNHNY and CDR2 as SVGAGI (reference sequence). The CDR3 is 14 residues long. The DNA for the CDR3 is TGTGCCAGCAACCCGGGACAGGGGATCCACGAGCAGTACTTC. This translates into CASNPGQGIHEQYF.

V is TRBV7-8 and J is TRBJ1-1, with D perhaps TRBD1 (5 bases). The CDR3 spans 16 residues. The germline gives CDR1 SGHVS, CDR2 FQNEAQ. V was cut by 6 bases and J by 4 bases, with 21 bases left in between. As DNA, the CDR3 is TGTGCCAGCAGACGTTTTGGGAGGGGCGCGAGCACTGAAGCTTTCTTT. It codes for CASRRFGRGASTEAFF.

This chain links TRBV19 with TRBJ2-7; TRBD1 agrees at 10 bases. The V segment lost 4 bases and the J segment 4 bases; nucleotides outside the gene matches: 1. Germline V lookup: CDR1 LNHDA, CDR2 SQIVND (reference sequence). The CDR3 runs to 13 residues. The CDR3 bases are TGTGCCAGTAGTAGGACAGGGGGGTACGAGCAGTACTTC. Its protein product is CASSRTGGYEQYF.

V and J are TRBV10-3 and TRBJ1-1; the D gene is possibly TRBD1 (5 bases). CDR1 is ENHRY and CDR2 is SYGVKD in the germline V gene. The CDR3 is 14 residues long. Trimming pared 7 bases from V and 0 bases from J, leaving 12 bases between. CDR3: CAIKLTEMNTEAFF. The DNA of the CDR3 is TGTGCCATCAAACTGACAGAAATGAACACTGAAGCTTTCTTT.